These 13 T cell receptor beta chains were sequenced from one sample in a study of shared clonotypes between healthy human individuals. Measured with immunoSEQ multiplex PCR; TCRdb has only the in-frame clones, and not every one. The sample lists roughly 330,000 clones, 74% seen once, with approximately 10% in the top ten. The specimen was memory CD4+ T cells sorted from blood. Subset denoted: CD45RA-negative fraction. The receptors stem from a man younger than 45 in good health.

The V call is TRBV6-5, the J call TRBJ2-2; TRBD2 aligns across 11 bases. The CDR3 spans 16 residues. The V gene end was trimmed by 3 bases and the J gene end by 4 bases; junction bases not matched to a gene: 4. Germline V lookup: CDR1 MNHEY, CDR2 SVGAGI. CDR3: CASSYSGRAVTGELFF. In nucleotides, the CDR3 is TGTGCCAGCAGTTATAGCGGGAGGGCTGTCACCGGGGAGCTGTTTTTT.

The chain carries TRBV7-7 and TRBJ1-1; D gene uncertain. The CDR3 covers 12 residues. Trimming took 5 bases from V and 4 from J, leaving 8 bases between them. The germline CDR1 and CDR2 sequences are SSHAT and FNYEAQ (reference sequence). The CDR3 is CASSPMGTEAFF. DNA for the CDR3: TGTGCCAGCAGCCCGATGGGCACTGAAGCTTTCTTT.

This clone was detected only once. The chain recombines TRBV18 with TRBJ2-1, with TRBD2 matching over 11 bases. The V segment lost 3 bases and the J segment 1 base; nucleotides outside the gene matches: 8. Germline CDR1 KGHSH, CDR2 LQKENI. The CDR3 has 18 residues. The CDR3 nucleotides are TGTGCCAGCTCACCCCGGGGACTAGCGGACAATTCCTACAATGAGCAGTTCTTC. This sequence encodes CASSPRGLADNSYNEQFF. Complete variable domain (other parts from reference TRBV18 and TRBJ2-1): NAGVMQNPRHLVRRRGQEARLRCSPMKGHSHVYWYRQLPEEGLKFMVYLQKENIIDESGMPKERFSAEFPKEGPSILRIQQVVRGDSAAYFCASSPRGLADNSYNEQFFGPGTRLTVL.

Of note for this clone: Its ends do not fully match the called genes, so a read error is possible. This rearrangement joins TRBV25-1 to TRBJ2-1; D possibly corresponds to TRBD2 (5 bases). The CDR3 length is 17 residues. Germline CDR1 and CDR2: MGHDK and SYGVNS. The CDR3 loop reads CAGSEVQEVGSYNEQFF. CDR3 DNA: TGTGCCGGCAGTGAAGTTCAGGAGGTGGGCTCCTACAATGAGCAGTTCTTC.

The CDR3 DNA reads TGTGCCAGCAGGAGTACTAGCGGCGGGGAGCTGTTTTTT. The encoded protein is CASRSTSGGELFF. The rearrangement uses TRBV2 and TRBJ2-2; 8 positions agree with TRBD2. J lost 7 bases, V lost 6 bases, and 4 bases had no gene match. Germline V CDR1 and CDR2: SNHLY, FYNNEI. There are 13 residues in the CDR3.

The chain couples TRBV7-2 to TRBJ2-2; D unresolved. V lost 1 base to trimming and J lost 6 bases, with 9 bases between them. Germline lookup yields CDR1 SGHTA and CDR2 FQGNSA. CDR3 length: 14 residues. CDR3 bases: TGTGCCAGCAGCTTAGGCAAGGAACCCGGGGAGCTGTTTTTT. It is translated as CASSLGKEPGELFF.

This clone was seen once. The CDR3 coding sequence is TGCGCCAGCAGCGGGGGGACCCTTGGTGAAAAACTGTTTTTT. This sequence encodes CASSGGTLGEKLFF. The rearrangement joins TRBV5-1 to TRBJ1-4, with D possibly being TRBD1 (5 bases). The CDR3 loop spans 14 amino acids. V gave up 4 bases and J gave up 7 bases, with 14 bases separating them. Germline loops: CDR1 SGHRS, CDR2 YFSETQ.

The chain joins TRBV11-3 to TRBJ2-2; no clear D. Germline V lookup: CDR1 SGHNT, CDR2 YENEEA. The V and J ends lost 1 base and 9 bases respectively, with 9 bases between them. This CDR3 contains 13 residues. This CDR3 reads CASSLVGARELFF. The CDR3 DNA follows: TGTGCCAGCAGCTTAGTAGGTGCGCGGGAGCTGTTTTTT.

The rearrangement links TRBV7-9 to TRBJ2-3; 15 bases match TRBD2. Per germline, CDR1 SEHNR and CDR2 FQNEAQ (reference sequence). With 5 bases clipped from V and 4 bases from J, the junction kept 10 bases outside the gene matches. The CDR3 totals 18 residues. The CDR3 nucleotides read TGTGCCAGCAGCCCCTGGACTAGCGGGAGGGCCTTCGCAGATACGCAGTATTTT. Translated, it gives CASSPWTSGRAFADTQYF.

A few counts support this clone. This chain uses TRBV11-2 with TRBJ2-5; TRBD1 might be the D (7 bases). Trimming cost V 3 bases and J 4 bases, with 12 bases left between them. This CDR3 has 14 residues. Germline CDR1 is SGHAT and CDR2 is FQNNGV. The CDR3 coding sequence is TGTGCCAGCAGCTTCCAGGGGGGCTCAGAGACCCAGTACTTC. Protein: CASSFQGGSETQYF.

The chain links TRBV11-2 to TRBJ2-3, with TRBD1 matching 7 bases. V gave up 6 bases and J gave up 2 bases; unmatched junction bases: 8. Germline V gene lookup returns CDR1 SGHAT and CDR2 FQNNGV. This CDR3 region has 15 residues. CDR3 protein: CASSPDRVNTDTQYF. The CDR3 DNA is TGTGCCAGCAGTCCCGACAGGGTCAACACAGATACGCAGTATTTT.

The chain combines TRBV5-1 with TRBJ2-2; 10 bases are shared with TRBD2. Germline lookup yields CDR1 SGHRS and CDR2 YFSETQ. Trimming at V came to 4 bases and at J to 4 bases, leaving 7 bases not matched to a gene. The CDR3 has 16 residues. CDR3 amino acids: CASSSALAGGTGELFF. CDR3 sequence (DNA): TGCGCCAGCAGCAGCGCGTTAGCGGGAGGCACCGGGGAGCTGTTTTTT. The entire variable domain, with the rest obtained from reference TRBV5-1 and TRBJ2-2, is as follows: KAGVTQTPRYLIKTRGQQVTLSCSPISGHRSVSWYQQTPGQGLQFLFEYFSETQRNKGNFPGRFSGRQFSNSRSEMNVSTLELGDSALYLCASSSALAGGTGELFFGEGSRLTVL.

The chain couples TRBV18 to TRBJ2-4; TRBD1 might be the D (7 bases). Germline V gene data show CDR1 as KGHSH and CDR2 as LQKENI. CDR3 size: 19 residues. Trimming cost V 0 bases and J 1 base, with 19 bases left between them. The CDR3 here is CASSPPRGQKAGAKNIQYF. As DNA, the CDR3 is TGTGCCAGCTCACCACCGAGGGGGCAAAAAGCGGGTGCCAAAAACATTCAGTACTTC.